The sequence of this T cell receptor (beta chain) was determined in a study of blood T cell repertoires in COVID-19 (dated by TCRdb to the early 2020s). Looking at the study overall: Samples from collaborators originated in the United States, Italy and Spain and spanned both the acute and convalescent phases of COVID-19. The prospective study material was composed of cDNA or gDNA derived from T cells, B-cell-depleted T cells, or PBMCs. The dataset comprised deeply sampled blood TCRbeta repertoires from subjects exposed to, actively infected with, or recovered from COVID-19. The repertoires were released in a freely available public database intended as a resource for research on the immune response to SARS-CoV-2. The samples were drawn from the first 160 participants of the ongoing ImmuneRACE study and from some 1,300 subjects provided by 6 global collaborators. A de-identified subject ID, COVID-19 status, age in years and sex were almost always included in the sample metadata. Where HLA class I and class II types were available, the types were taken from metadata supplied by the sample provider, not from assay-based typing. The paper's findings and limits, for the study overall: Clinical and demographic metadata were provided uncurated, with the amount varying by source and participant.

Participants in the prospective study were enrolled through a virtual design, were aged roughly 18 to 100 years, and lived in roughly 25 United States geographic areas. In the prospective study, participants were assigned to cohorts based on the clinical history participants reported in a screening survey and a study questionnaire. ImmuneRACE Cohort 3 recovered participants were defined by two consecutive negative NP/OP PCR tests, healthcare professional clearance, or symptom resolution. In the prospective study, mobile phlebotomists collected whole blood, serum and a nasopharyngeal or oropharyngeal swab from each participant. Additional blood draws and questionnaires over a roughly two-month period could optionally be provided by prospective study participants. Prospective study blood samples were shipped either frozen or at room temperature before DNA extraction. Details on this clone: Its antigen remains undetermined. Base qualities are missing; no much larger clone stands one base away.

The immunoSEQ Assay, a bias-controlled multiplex PCR, was used to amplify TCRbeta CDR3 regions from genomic DNA. In the paper's pipeline: Within the assay, amplification of reference gene primers was used to estimate how many nucleated cells each sample contained. Sequence reads were collapsed and filtered to measure the absolute abundance of every unique TCRbeta CDR3 rearrangement. Productive Simpson clonality was computed per sample as the square root of Simpson's diversity index over productive rearrangements. Sourced from immuneACCESS, this table was stored by TCRdb with only in-frame sequences that have V and J called. A share of the clones is absent; for the studies checked, an unresolved V gene accounts for under half, and the remainder has no known explanation. V, J and clone size derive from that table, while D and trimming were established from the DNA sequence. The sample table records around 360,000 clones; roughly 87% of these occur just once. About 2.7% of the sample is in the top ten clones.

V gives up 5 bases and J gives up 1 base, and the segment between their germline ends measures 8 bases. Inclusive of the bounding cysteine and phenylalanine, the CDR3 is 13 residues long. Just the 39-base CDR3 DNA is kept, in frame starting at base 1. CDR1 MNHEY and CDR2 SMNVEV were looked up in the germline V gene (reference sequence). The sequence was collected from a woman aged 25-40 years who had recovered from COVID-19. Recombination linked TRBV27 to TRBJ1-2, with the D gene too uncertain to name. Material: PBMCs or T cells enriched from blood (not recorded which). The sequenced DNA is TGTGCCAGCAGTCAAAACAATAACTATGGCTACACCTTC. It codes for CASSQNNNYGYTF.